Shown below are 8 T cell receptor beta chains from a single sample sequenced in a study of shared clonotypes between healthy human individuals. The assay was immunoSEQ multiplex PCR, and TCRdb's table has in-frame clones only and misses some. The table records roughly 2 million clones, about 95% of them present only once. As defined, naive CD8 cells were CD45RO-negative and positively selected for CCR7, with terminally differentiated effector memory CD45RA+ cells excluded. Sequencing input: naive CD8+ T cells sorted from blood. These receptor sequences come from a man aged 18 to 35 in good health.

V and J are TRBV4-1 and TRBJ2-1; D not certain. CDR3 length: 13 amino acids. V was trimmed by 1 base and J by 7 bases, leaving 8 bases between them. Per germline, CDR1 MGHRA and CDR2 YSYEKL. As DNA, the CDR3 is TGCGCCAGCAGCCAAGCCACGTCTAATGAGCAGTTCTTC. This translates into CASSQATSNEQFF.

On this clone: The sample holds other DNA sequences that translate to the same CDR3. V is TRBV11-2 and J is TRBJ2-3, with 9 bases aligning to TRBD2. V was pared by 1 base and J by 4 bases, with 3 bases of the junction left unmatched. The CDR3 consists of 15 residues. Germline V gives CDR1 SGHAT, CDR2 FQNNGV. The CDR3, as DNA: TGTGCCAGCAGCTTAGTGGGCGGGGGGGCAGATACGCAGTATTTT. This translates into CASSLVGGGADTQYF.

V gene TRBV5-6 combines with J gene TRBJ2-7; tentatively, D is TRBD1 or TRBD2 (6 bases each). The V gene's germline CDR1 is SGHDT and CDR2 YYEEEE. There are 14 residues in the CDR3. V lost 4 bases, J lost 0 bases, and 11 bases lay in between. The CDR3 nucleotides read TGTGCCAGCAGCGGCGGGACACTCTCCTACGAGCAGTACTTC. Translating it yields CASSGGTLSYEQYF. Filled out from reference TRBV5-6 and TRBJ2-7, the complete variable domain reads DAGVTQSPTHLIKTRGQQVTLRCSPKSGHDTVSWYQQALGQGPQFIFQYYEEEERQRGNFPDRFSGHQFPNYSSELNVNALLLGDSALYLCASSGGTLSYEQYFGPGTRLTVT.

Only one count was recorded for this clone. The chain is built from TRBV4-3 and TRBJ1-4, with D maybe TRBD1 (5 bases). This CDR3 comprises 16 residues. Germline loops: CDR1 LGHNA, CDR2 YSLEER. Trimming left V 0 bases short and J 1 base short, with 9 bases between. This chain's CDR3 is CASSQDRVGTNEKLFF. The CDR3 DNA reads TGCGCCAGCAGCCAAGACAGGGTCGGAACTAATGAAAAACTGTTTTTT.

The chain recombines TRBV7-9 with TRBJ2-2; TRBD2 matches 7 bases. This CDR3 region has 14 residues. V lost 3 bases to trimming and J lost 5 bases; unmatched junction nucleotides: 3. Germline lookup yields CDR1 SEHNR and CDR2 FQNEAQ (reference sequence). The CDR3 loop reads CASSFLAATGELFF. The CDR3 region has the DNA TGTGCCAGCAGCTTCCTAGCGGCAACCGGGGAGCTGTTTTTT.

The J gene is TRBJ2-1, the V gene TRBV27, with D uncertain. CDR3 length: 14 residues. The V end was cut by 2 bases, the J end by 6 bases, with 11 bases between. The germline gives CDR1 MNHEY, CDR2 SMNVEV (reference sequence). CDR3 sequence reads: CASSLNPFVNEQFF. CDR3 sequence (DNA): TGTGCCAGCAGTTTAAACCCCTTTGTCAATGAGCAGTTCTTC.

The J gene is TRBJ2-7, the V gene TRBV11-2; D uncertain. The CDR3 runs to 13 residues. Trimming shortened V by 1 base and J by 13 bases, and 17 bases separated the two germline ends. CDR1 SGHAT and CDR2 FQNNGV come from the germline V gene. The CDR3 DNA reads as TGTGCCAGCAGCTTAGGCCCCCGGACCGACCTTTACTTC. It encodes CASSLGPRTDLYF.

V gene TRBV7-6 combines with J gene TRBJ2-2; 13 nucleotides line up with TRBD2. Germline V gives CDR1 SGHVS, CDR2 FNYEAQ. The trim removed 5 bases at V and 3 bases at J, leaving 15 bases unmatched. This CDR3 region has 20 residues. CDR3 residues: CASSPEVVLAGGRDTGELFF. In nucleotides, the CDR3 is TGTGCCAGCAGCCCAGAGGTGGTACTAGCGGGGGGGCGAGACACCGGGGAGCTGTTTTTT.